This is a list of T cell receptor beta chains from one sample in a study of T cell responses to AZD1222 COVID-19 vaccine. Sequencing was performed with immunoSEQ multiplex PCR; in TCRdb, only in-frame clones are kept and a portion is missing. This sample yields about 130,000 clones, of which roughly 92% are seen a single time; over 3% belongs to the top ten. The sample here was peripheral blood, taken on day 0 of AZD1222 vaccination. The receptor set was obtained from an adult in good health. Each CDR3 is given with its conserved first and last residue. D genes are given only for firm matches. Clone sizes are given selectively: once, few, many, or a class where the clone is expanded.

len | j_gene | v_gene | d_gene | abundance | CDR3nt | CDR3aa
14 | TRBJ1-2 | TRBV5-5 | - | - | TGTGCCAGCACTCTTGAGGGGTGGGGCTATGGCTACACCTTC | CASTLEGWGYGYTF
17 | TRBJ2-3 | TRBV19 | - | - | TGTGCCAGTAGTCCCCCGGTCGGAGGGGGGAGCACAGATACGCAGTATTTT | CASSPPVGGGSTDTQYF
16 | TRBJ2-1 | TRBV6-2/TRBV6-3 | - | - | TGTGCCAGCAGTTACTCGATATGGTATGATGGGAATGAGCAGTTCTTC | CASSYSIWYDGNEQFF
15 | TRBJ2-5 | TRBV5-8 | TRBD2 | - | TGTGCCAGCAGCTCTGGGACTAGCGGGAAGGAGACCCAGTACTTC | CASSSGTSGKETQYF
15 | TRBJ1-1 | TRBV5-1 | - | - | TGCGCCAGCAGCTTGTTCGTTCAGAAGAACACTGAAGCTTTCTTT | CASSLFVQKNTEAFF
17 | TRBJ2-1 | TRBV3-1/TRBV3-2 | TRBD2 | - | TGTGCCAGCAGCCAAGATGTGGGCGGGAGGGCCCTCGGTGAGCAGTTCTTC | CASSQDVGGRALGEQFF
15 | TRBJ2-2 | TRBV20-1 | TRBD2 | - | TGCAGTGCTAGTGCACTAGCGGGAGGCCCCGGGGAGCTGTTTTTT | CSASALAGGPGELFF
13 | TRBJ1-1 | TRBV4-1 | - | - | TGCGCCAGCAGCCAAGTCCTGGTCACTGAAGCTTTCTTT | CASSQVLVTEAFF
14 | TRBJ1-2 | TRBV14 | TRBD1 | - | TGTGCCAGCAGCCCAGCACAGGGGGTCAGAGGCTACACCTTC | CASSPAQGVRGYTF
15 | TRBJ1-2 | TRBV5-4 | TRBD1 | - | TGTGCCAGCAGCTCAGGGGGGGGGCAAGCCTATGGCTACACCTTC | CASSSGGGQAYGYTF
15 | TRBJ1-2 | TRBV19 | TRBD1 | - | TGTGCCAGTAGTTGGGGGACAGGGAGAAACTATGGCTACACCTTC | CASSWGTGRNYGYTF
16 | TRBJ2-7 | TRBV27 | TRBD2 | - | TGTGCCAGCAGCCCCTCGGGGGGGACTTTTTCCTACGAGCAGTACTTC | CASSPSGGTFSYEQYF
14 | TRBJ1-1 | TRBV6-1 | - | - | TGTGCCAGCAGTGAGCTCAACAAGAACACTGAAGCTTTCTTT | CASSELNKNTEAFF
12 | TRBJ1-1 | TRBV6-5 | - | - | TGTGCCAGCAGCGGGGAGAACACTGAAGCTTTCTTT | CASSGENTEAFF
15 | TRBJ2-5 | TRBV7-6 | - | few | TGTGCCAGCAGCCGAACGAATCAGGGAGGAGAGACCCAGTACTTC | CASSRTNQGGETQYF
14 | TRBJ1-2 | TRBV30 | - | - | TGTGCCTCCCATACAACTCCACTTAACTATGGCTACACCTTC | CASHTTPLNYGYTF
15 | TRBJ1-5 | TRBV6-2/TRBV6-3 | - | - | TGTGCCAGCAGTTACCCAAACAGTAGCAATCAGCCCCAGCATTTT | CASSYPNSSNQPQHF
16 | TRBJ1-6 | TRBV4-3 | - | - | TGCGCCAGCAGCCAAGATCCAGGAATGGGTAATTCACCCCTCCACTTT | CASSQDPGMGNSPLHF
12 | TRBJ2-3 | TRBV3-1/TRBV3-2 | TRBD1 | - | TGTGCCAGCAGCCACGGACAGGGCACGCAGTATTTT | CASSHGQGTQYF
14 | TRBJ1-1 | TRBV20-1 | TRBD1 | - | TGCAGTGCTAGTCGAGAGGGGGCATCAACTGAAGCTTTCTTT | CSASREGASTEAFF
13 | TRBJ1-1 | TRBV6-5 | - | - | TGTGCCAGCAGGGGGTCGGGGGACACTGAAGCTTTCTTT | CASRGSGDTEAFF
14 | TRBJ2-2 | TRBV9 | TRBD1 | - | TGTGCCAGCAGCCAGGGGGTGGGGTCCGGGGAGCTGTTTTTT | CASSQGVGSGELFF
14 | TRBJ1-1 | TRBV7-3 | - | once | TGTGCCAGCAGCCCATCGGGCCCGAACACTGAAGCTTTCTTT | CASSPSGPNTEAFF
15 | TRBJ1-5 | TRBV9 | - | - | TGTGCCAGCAGCCAAACAGGGTTGGAGTATCAGCCCCAGCATTTT | CASSQTGLEYQPQHF
13 | TRBJ2-5 | TRBV19 | - | - | TGTGCCAGTAGTATCGGGGTTCCCGAGACCCAGTACTTC | CASSIGVPETQYF
11 | TRBJ1-2 | TRBV28 | - | - | TGTGCCAGCAGTTTCTCTTCGGGCTACACCTTC | CASSFSSGYTF
17 | TRBJ1-2 | TRBV7-2 | - | - | TGTGCCAGCAGCTCCTTAGATTTCAGGCTAAGGGGTAGTGGCTACACCTTC | CASSSLDFRLRGSGYTF
17 | TRBJ2-1 | TRBV27 | TRBD2 | - | TGTGCCAGCAGCAAGCGGGAGGGGTTCCCCTCCTACAATGAGCAGTTCTTC | CASSKREGFPSYNEQFF
16 | TRBJ1-3 | TRBV14 | TRBD1 | few | TGTGCCAGCAGCCACCGACAGGGAAGGGGTGGAAACACCATATATTTT | CASSHRQGRGGNTIYF
16 | TRBJ2-2 | TRBV9 | - | once | TGTGCCAGCAGCCCACGACCGGGATCAACAACCGGGGAGCTGTTTTTT | CASSPRPGSTTGELFF
18 | TRBJ1-6 | TRBV3-1/TRBV3-2 | - | - | TGTGCCAGCAGCCGGGGAAGCACCCTGAGCTCCTATAATTCACCCCTCCACTTT | CASSRGSTLSSYNSPLHF
16 | TRBJ1-3 | TRBV4-3 | - | - | TGCGCCAGCAGCCAAGATATGGGGGGCTCTGGAAACACCATATATTTT | CASSQDMGGSGNTIYF
13 | TRBJ1-3 | TRBV2 | - | - | TGTGCCAGCAGTGAAGGACCCAGGAACACCATATATTTT | CASSEGPRNTIYF
13 | TRBJ2-1 | TRBV6-4 | - | - | TGTGCCAGCAAGGCGGGACCCTACAATGAGCAGTTCTTC | CASKAGPYNEQFF
14 | TRBJ1-3 | TRBV27 | - | - | TGTGCCAGCAGTTTGGGCCCCGGGGGAAACACCATATATTTT | CASSLGPGGNTIYF
13 | TRBJ2-3 | TRBV25-1 | - | - | TGTGCCAGCAATGCGCCAGGGACGGATACGCAGTATTTT | CASNAPGTDTQYF
13 | TRBJ2-4 | TRBV6-5 | - | - | TGTGCCAGCAGAGATTACAGACGGTTCATTCAGTACTTC | CASRDYRRFIQYF